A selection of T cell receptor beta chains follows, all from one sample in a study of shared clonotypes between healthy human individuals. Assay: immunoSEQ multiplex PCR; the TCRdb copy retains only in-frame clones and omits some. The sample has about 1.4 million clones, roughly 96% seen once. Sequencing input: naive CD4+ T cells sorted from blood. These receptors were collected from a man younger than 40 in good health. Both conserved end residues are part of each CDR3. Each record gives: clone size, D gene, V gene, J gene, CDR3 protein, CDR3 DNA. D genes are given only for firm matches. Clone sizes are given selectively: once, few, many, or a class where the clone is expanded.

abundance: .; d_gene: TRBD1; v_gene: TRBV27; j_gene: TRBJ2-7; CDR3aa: CASSSTGGFYEQYF; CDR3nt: TGTGCCAGCAGTTCGACAGGGGGCTTCTACGAGCAGTACTTC
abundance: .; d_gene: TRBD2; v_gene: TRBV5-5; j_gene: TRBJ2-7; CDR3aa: CASSAVGGRSYEQYF; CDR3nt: TGTGCCAGCAGCGCGGTCGGCGGGAGGTCCTACGAGCAGTACTTC
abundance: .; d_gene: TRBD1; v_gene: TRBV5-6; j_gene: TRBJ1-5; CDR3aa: CASSLGTGNQPQHF; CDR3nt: TGTGCCAGCAGCTTAGGGACAGGGAATCAGCCCCAGCATTTT
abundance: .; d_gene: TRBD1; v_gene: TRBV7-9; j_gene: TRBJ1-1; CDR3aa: CASSLAPTGRPDTEAFF; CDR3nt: TGTGCCAGCAGCTTAGCGCCGACAGGGCGTCCCGATACTGAAGCTTTCTTT
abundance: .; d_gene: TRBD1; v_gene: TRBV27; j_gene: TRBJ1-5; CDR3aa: CASSDRDNQPQHF; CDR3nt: TGTGCCAGCAGTGACAGGGATAATCAGCCCCAGCATTTT
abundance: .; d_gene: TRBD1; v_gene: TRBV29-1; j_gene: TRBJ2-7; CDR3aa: CSVGQGSPPREQYF; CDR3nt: TGCAGCGTGGGACAGGGAAGTCCTCCACGGGAGCAGTACTTC
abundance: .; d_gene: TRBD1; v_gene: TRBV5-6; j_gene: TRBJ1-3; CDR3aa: CASTFKTGTGNTIYF; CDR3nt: TGTGCCAGCACCTTTAAGACAGGGACTGGAAACACCATATATTTT
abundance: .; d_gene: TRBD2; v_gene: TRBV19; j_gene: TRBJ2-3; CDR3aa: CASRPSGRGTDTQYF; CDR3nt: TGTGCCAGTAGACCCAGCGGGAGAGGAACAGATACGCAGTATTTT
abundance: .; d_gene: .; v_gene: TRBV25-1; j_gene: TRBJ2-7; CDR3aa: CASSEWTTIHEQYF; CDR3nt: TGTGCCAGCAGTGAGTGGACTACTATCCACGAGCAGTACTTC
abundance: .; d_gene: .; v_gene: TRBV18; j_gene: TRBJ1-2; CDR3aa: CASSPPAGVRGYTF; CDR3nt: TGTGCCAGCTCACCACCGGCAGGGGTTAGGGGCTACACCTTC
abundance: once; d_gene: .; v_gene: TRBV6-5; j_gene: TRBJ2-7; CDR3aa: CASTDGSYEQYF; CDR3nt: TGTGCCAGCACGGACGGCTCCTACGAGCAGTACTTC
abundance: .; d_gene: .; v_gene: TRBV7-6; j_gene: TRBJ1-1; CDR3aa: CASSLVGGNTEAFF; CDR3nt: TGTGCCAGCAGCTTAGTGGGCGGGAACACTGAAGCTTTCTTT
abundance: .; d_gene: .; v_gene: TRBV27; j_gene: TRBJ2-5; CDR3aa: CASSRQGRWETQYF; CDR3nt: TGTGCCAGCAGTCGTCAGGGGAGGTGGGAGACCCAGTACTTC
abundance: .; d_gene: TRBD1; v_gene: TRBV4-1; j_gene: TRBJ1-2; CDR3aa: CASSQATGVGYTF; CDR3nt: TGCGCCAGCAGCCAAGCTACAGGGGTAGGCTACACCTTC
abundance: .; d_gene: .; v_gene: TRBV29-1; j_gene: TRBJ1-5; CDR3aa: CSVVESNQPQHF; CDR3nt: TGCAGCGTTGTGGAGAGCAATCAGCCCCAGCATTTT
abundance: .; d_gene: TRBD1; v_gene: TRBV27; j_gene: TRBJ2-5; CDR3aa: CASEQGQETQYF; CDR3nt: TGTGCCAGCGAACAGGGGCAAGAGACCCAGTACTTC
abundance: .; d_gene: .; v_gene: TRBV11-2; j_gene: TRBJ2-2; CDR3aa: CASSFRGNTGELFF; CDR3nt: TGTGCCAGCAGCTTCCGCGGGAACACCGGGGAGCTGTTTTTT
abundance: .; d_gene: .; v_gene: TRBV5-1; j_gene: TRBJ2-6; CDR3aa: CASSLAGAAGANVLTF; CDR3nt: TGCGCCAGCAGCTTGGCCGGGGCAGCTGGGGCCAACGTCCTGACTTTC
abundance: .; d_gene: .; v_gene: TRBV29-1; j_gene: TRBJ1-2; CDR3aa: CSAKAMEGNYGYTF; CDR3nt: TGCAGCGCAAAGGCTATGGAAGGGAACTATGGCTACACCTTC
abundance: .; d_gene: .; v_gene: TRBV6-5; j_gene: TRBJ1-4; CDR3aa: CASSSLGDSGEKLFF; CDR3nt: TGTGCCAGCAGTTCCCTGGGGGACTCTGGGGAAAAACTGTTTTTT
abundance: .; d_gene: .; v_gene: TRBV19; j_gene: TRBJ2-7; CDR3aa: CASSRFSGYSYEQYF; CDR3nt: TGTGCCAGTAGTAGATTCAGCGGGTACTCCTACGAGCAGTACTTC
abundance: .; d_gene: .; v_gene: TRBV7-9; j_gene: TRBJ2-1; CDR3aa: CASSPSGSSYNEQFF; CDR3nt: TGTGCCAGCAGCCCCAGCGGAAGCTCCTACAATGAGCAGTTCTTC
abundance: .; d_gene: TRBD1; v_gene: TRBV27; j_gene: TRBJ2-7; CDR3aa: CASSDRGLWREQYF; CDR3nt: TGTGCCAGCAGCGACAGGGGGCTCTGGCGCGAGCAGTACTTC
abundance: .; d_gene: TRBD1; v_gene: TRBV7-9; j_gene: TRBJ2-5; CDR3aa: CASSLTGARGYQETQYF; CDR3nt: TGTGCCAGCAGCTTGACAGGGGCCCGGGGGTACCAAGAGACCCAGTACTTC
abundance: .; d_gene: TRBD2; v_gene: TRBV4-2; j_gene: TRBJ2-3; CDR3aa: CASSQESLAGHTDTQYF; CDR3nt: TGTGCCAGCAGCCAAGAGTCACTAGCGGGGCACACAGATACGCAGTATTTT
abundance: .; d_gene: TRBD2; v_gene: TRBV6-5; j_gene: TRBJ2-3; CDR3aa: CASSYSFRGGTDTQYF; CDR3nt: TGTGCCAGCAGTTACTCGTTCCGGGGGGGGACAGATACGCAGTATTTT
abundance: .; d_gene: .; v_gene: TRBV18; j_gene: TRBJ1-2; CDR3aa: CASSHKTENYGYTF; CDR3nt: TGTGCCAGCTCACATAAGACGGAGAACTATGGCTACACCTTC
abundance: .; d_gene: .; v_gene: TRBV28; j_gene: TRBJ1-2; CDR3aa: CASSLGSAGNYGYTF; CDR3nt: TGTGCCAGCAGTCTCGGGTCGGCAGGGAACTATGGCTACACCTTC
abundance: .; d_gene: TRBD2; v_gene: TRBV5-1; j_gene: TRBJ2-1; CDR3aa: CASTTLAGAHEQFF; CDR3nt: TGCGCCAGCACCACACTAGCGGGAGCCCATGAGCAGTTCTTC
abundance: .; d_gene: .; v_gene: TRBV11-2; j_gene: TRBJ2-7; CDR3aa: CASSLASRLLLEQYF; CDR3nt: TGTGCCAGCAGCTTAGCTTCGCGTCTTCTTCTCGAGCAGTACTTC
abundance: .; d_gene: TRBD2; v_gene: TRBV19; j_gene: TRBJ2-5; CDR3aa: CASSIDRTSKETQYF; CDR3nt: TGTGCCAGTAGTATAGATCGGACTAGTAAAGAGACCCAGTACTTC
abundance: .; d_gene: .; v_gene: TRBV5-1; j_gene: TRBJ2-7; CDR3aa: CASSLAAGSSYEQYF; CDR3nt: TGCGCCAGCAGCTTGGCGGCAGGGTCATCCTACGAGCAGTACTTC
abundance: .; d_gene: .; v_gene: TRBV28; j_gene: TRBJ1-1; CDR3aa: CASSEGRRTEAFF; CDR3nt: TGTGCCAGCAGTGAAGGACGAAGGACTGAAGCTTTCTTT
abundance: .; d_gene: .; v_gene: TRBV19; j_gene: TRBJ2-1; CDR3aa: CASSIRPKTGNEQFF; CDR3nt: TGTGCCAGTAGTATCCGACCCAAAACGGGGAATGAGCAGTTCTTC
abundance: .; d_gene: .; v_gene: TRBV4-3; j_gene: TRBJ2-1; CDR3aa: CASSQATGAHNEQFF; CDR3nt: TGCGCCAGCAGCCAAGCAACTGGTGCCCACAATGAGCAGTTCTTC
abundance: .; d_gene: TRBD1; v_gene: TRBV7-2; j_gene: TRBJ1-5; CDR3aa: CASSETGLSNQPQHF; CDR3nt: TGTGCCAGCAGCGAGACAGGGTTAAGCAATCAGCCCCAGCATTTT
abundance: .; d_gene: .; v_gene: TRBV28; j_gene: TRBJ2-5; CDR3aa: CASGPRRETQYF; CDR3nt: TGTGCCAGCGGACCACGGAGAGAGACCCAGTACTTC
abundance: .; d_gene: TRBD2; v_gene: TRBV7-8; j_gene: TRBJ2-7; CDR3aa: CASTLAGEQYF; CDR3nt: TGTGCCAGCACCTTAGCGGGGGAGCAGTACTTC
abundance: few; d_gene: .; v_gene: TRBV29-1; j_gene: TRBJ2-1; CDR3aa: CSVGDNEQFF; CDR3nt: TGCAGCGTAGGCGACAATGAGCAGTTCTTC
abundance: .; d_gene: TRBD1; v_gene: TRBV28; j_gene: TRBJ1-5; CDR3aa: CASSLRQGSNQPQHF; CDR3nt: TGTGCCAGCAGTTTAAGACAGGGCAGCAATCAGCCCCAGCATTTT
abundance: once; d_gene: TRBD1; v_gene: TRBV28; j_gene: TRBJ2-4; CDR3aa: CASSAPGTGKNIQYF; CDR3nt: TGTGCCAGCTCTGCCCCCGGGACAGGGAAAAACATTCAGTACTTC
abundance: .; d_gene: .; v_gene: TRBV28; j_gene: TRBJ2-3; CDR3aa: CASRSRPVTDTQYF; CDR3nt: TGTGCCAGCAGGAGCAGGCCTGTAACAGATACGCAGTATTTT
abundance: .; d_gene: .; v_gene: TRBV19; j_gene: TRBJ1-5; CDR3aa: CASSILDGAIRPQHF; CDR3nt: TGTGCCAGTAGTATACTTGACGGCGCGATCAGGCCCCAGCATTTT